What follows is one T cell receptor beta chain and its context. This clone appeared a single time. Its antigen remains unidentified. Base qualities are not provided; no much larger clone lies one nucleotide away. The immunoSEQ Assay, a bias-controlled multiplex PCR, was used to amplify TCRbeta CDR3 regions from genomic DNA. In the original analysis: Nucleated cell counts per sample were estimated from amplification of reference gene primers within the assay. To quantify the absolute abundance of each unique TCRbeta CDR3 rearrangement, sequence reads were collapsed and filtered. For each sample, productive Simpson clonality was calculated by taking the square root of Simpson's diversity index across productive rearrangements. Not all clones reach the TCRdb copy of this immuneACCESS table, which keeps in-frame sequences only. Checked studies attribute under half of the gap to unresolved V genes and leave the rest unexplained. Clone size and the V and J calls come from that table; the DNA yielded D and trimming. In all, the sample holds some 150,000 clones, and 75% to 90% of those were seen once. The ten largest clones represent 4% to 4.5% of the sample.

Enrolling through a virtual design, the prospective study's participants ranged in age from roughly 18 to 90 years and lived across around 25 United States geographic areas. Cohort assignment in the prospective study relied on participant-reported clinical history from a screening survey and a study questionnaire. For ImmuneRACE Cohort 3, a participant was defined as recovered based on two consecutive negative NP/OP PCR tests, clearance by a healthcare professional, or resolution of symptoms. In the prospective study, mobile phlebotomists collected whole blood, serum and a nasopharyngeal or oropharyngeal swab from each participant. Participants in the prospective study had the option to provide additional blood draws and questionnaires over an approximately 2-month period. Blood samples from the prospective study were shipped frozen or at room temperature prior to DNA extraction. This specimen comes from a study of blood T cell repertoires in COVID-19 (dated by TCRdb to 2018 to 2020). Turning to the overall study: Collaborator samples came from the United States, Italy and Spain and covered acute and convalescent phases of COVID-19. The prospective study material was composed of cDNA or gDNA derived from T cells, B-cell-depleted T cells, or PBMCs. Where available, HLA class I and class II types were taken from metadata supplied by the sample provider and were not determined by assay-based typing. A de-identified subject ID, COVID-19 status, age in years and sex were almost always included in the sample metadata. The repertoires were released in a freely available public database intended as a resource for research on the immune response to SARS-CoV-2. Samples came from the ongoing ImmuneRACE study (first 160 participants) plus 1,254 subjects from 6 global collaborators. Subjects who had been exposed to COVID-19, were actively infected with it, or had recovered from it provided the deeply sampled blood TCRbeta repertoires that made up the dataset. General conclusions and limits of the study: The quantity of clinical and demographic metadata differed by source and by participant and was supplied without curation.

The CDR3 runs 15 amino acids, cysteine and phenylalanine included. CDR3 DNA is the only sequence kept; it has 45 bases, read in frame from the first base. Germline trimming: 2 bases from V, 7 bases from J; junction bases outside gene matches: 9. Based on the germline V gene (reference sequence), the CDR1 and CDR2 sequences are MNHEY and SMNVEV. The chain couples TRBV27 to TRBJ2-5, with 8 bases matching TRBD1. The sample was PBMCs or T cells enriched from blood (not recorded which). This clonotype was obtained from a woman aged 50 to 60 who had recovered from COVID-19. The nucleotide sequence reads as follows: TGTGCCAGCAGTTTACCCGGGACAGGTGTAGGGACCCAGTACTTC. Its protein reads: CASSLPGTGVGTQYF.